This TCR beta chain was captured in a study of naive and memory T cell subsets. General observations from the study: Over 95% of naive TCR sequences appeared only once, unlike memory subsets. Naive repertoires, especially CD8, held a few larger clonotypes, possibly memory cells re-expressing CD45RA.

Cells stained for CD3, CD4, CD8, CD45RA and CD27 were sorted into four subsets. V was clipped by 10 bases and J by 6 bases; unmatched bases: 9. CDR3 size: 15 residues. The germline gives CDR1 MDHEN, CDR2 SYDVKM. With regard to this clonotype: Its target is unknown.

Two oligonucleotides, mixed equimolar, formed the beta constant-region primer covering TRBC1 and TRBC2. Ligated cDNA was amplified by four rounds of PCR with nested alpha and beta constant-region primers and SP2. TCRdb reanalysed the UMI-ligation and nested PCR reads using MiXCR and keeps one entry per CDR3 protein. This sample has approximately 80,000 distinct CDR3 sequences, with about 10% found just once. Sequenced input: naive CD8+ T cells from blood. The rearrangement links TRBV28 to TRBJ2-3; 14 bases map to TRBD2. This TCR was recovered from a human donor in good health. The DNA of the CDR3 is TGTGCCACCGTAGGGACTAGCGGGAGATCGGATACGCAGTATTTT. This gives the protein CATVGTSGRSDTQYF.